This T cell receptor (beta chain) comes out of a study of blood T cell repertoires in COVID-19. The CDR3 spans 15 residues. TCRdb keeps only in-frame clones here, not all; method: immunoSEQ multiplex PCR. The data show tens of thousands of clones, around 81% seen once. Sequencing was done on a sample of peripheral blood. V usage is TRBV21-1 and J usage is TRBJ2-7; the table assigns TRBD1, which was not confirmed against the DNA. TRBV21-1 constitutes a pseudogene. This clonotype was sampled from a human donor in a cohort sampled during active COVID-19. In DNA form, the CDR3 reads TGTGCCAGCAGCGTATCGACAGGGGGGCCCTACGAGCAGTACTTC. As protein: CASSVSTGGPYEQYF.